Below, 19 T cell receptor beta chains from the same sample are listed, as sequenced in a study of T cell repertoires in aging, cancer and after chemotherapy. TCR beta rearrangements were amplified from peripheral blood genomic DNA. TRB rearrangements spanning V, D and J were amplified using mixed TRB-A/B primers. From the multiplex PCR reads, TCRdb called clonotypes with MiXCR, one entry per CDR3 protein. The data contain around 4,000 distinct CDR3 sequences, 28% of them seen just once; the ten biggest clones take up under 6%. The specimen was blood. Source of these receptors: a human donor in good health.

This clonotype is classed as medium-sized. The rearrangement uses TRBV12-3 or TRBV12-4 and TRBJ1-1, with D possibly being TRBD1 (6 bases). CDR3 length: 13 residues. V was cut by 10 bases and J by 1 base, with 13 bases left in between. CDR3 nucleotide sequence: TGTGCCACGGCTCAGACAGGGAACACTGAAGCTTTCTTT. Protein sequence: CATAQTGNTEAFF.

The chain uses TRBV12-3 or TRBV12-4 and TRBJ2-7, with 8 nucleotides matching TRBD1. This CDR3 has 15 amino acids. The J segment lost 5 bases and the V segment lost 5 bases, leaving 11 bases of the junction unmatched. The CDR3 DNA follows: TGTGCCAGCAGTCGAACCGGGACAGGATGGAACGAGCAGTACTTC. Translation gives CASSRTGTGWNEQYF.

V is TRBV19 and J is TRBJ1-1; D unclear. Germline V lookup: CDR1 LNHDA, CDR2 SQIVND (reference sequence). V was shortened by 9 bases and J by 5 bases, with 16 bases between the two germline ends. This CDR3 region has 13 residues. CDR3 sequence (DNA): TGTGCCAGCATAACCCGGGGTCAGACTGAAGCTTTCTTT. This encodes CASITRGQTEAFF.

The chain joins TRBV5-4 to TRBJ1-3; no reliable D call. CDR3 length: 14 residues. Germline CDR1 is SGHNT and CDR2 is YYREEE (reference sequence). Trimming stripped 4 bases from V and 2 bases from J, with 10 bases between. The CDR3 region has the DNA TGTGCCAGCAGCAGGCACGAGGCTGGAAACACCATATATTTT. Its translation is CASSRHEAGNTIYF.

In this sample, this clonotype turned up a few times. Here the CDR3 DNA reads TGTGCCAGCTTCCGGGGGGTAACTGGGGTCTTCTTT. This codes for CASFRGVTGVFF. The chain combines TRBV6-5 with TRBJ1-1, with a weak D call TRBD1 (5 bases). V lost 8 bases, J lost 14 bases, and 21 bases lay in between. Germline V gene sequence: CDR1 MNHEY, CDR2 SVGAGI. CDR3 size: 12 residues.

This clonotype is medium-sized (0.01 to 0.1%). The genes are TRBV12-3 or TRBV12-4 and TRBJ2-7; TRBD1 aligns across 9 bases. The CDR3 length is 14 residues. V dropped 5 bases and J dropped 4; count of bases not matched to a gene: 6. CDR3 sequence (DNA): TGTGCCAGCAGTCCGCTCGGGACAGGGTACGAGCAGTACTTC. It translates to CASSPLGTGYEQYF.

In its sample, this clonotype ranks as medium-sized. This chain connects TRBV12-3 or TRBV12-4 to TRBJ2-3, with TRBD2 as a possible D gene (6 bases). The V end was cut by 6 bases, the J end by 2 bases, with 18 bases between. The CDR3 length is 16 residues. The DNA of the CDR3 is TGTGCCAGCAGGCCGGGGAGGACCAACCCCACAGATACGCAGTATTTT. Translated, it gives CASRPGRTNPTDTQYF.

This clonotype is large within its sample. The chain links TRBV29-1 to TRBJ2-5; D unresolved. V was shortened by 4 bases and J by 4 bases, with 4 bases between the two germline ends. Germline lookup yields CDR1 SQVTM and CDR2 ANQGSEA. The CDR3 has 10 amino acids. Written as DNA, the CDR3 is TGCAGCGTTGGGTCAGAGACCCAGTACTTC. This translates into CSVGSETQYF.

V gene TRBV12-3 or TRBV12-4 combines with J gene TRBJ1-3; no firm D call. The CDR3 runs to 16 residues. The V and J ends lost 11 bases and 0 bases respectively, with 20 bases between them. The CDR3 protein is CALKLGLGDSGNTIYF. Here the CDR3 DNA reads TGTGCCTTAAAACTAGGCCTCGGGGACTCTGGAAACACCATATATTTT.

This clonotype was counted between two and nine times. The chain recombines TRBV6-5 with TRBJ1-5; 8 bases match TRBD1. The trim removed 6 bases at V and 4 bases at J, leaving 5 bases unmatched. The CDR3 is made up of 14 amino acids. Germline V gene data show CDR1 as MNHEY and CDR2 as SVGAGI. The CDR3 DNA reads as TGTGCCAGCAGAAGGACAGGGAGGAATCAGCCCCAGCATTTT. Translated, it gives CASRRTGRNQPQHF.

The V call is TRBV6-6, the J call TRBJ1-3; D is perhaps TRBD1 (5 bases). Trimming removed 6 bases at V and 4 bases at J, with 16 bases between. CDR1 and CDR2 (germline): MNHNY, SVGAGI (reference sequence). CDR3 length: 15 residues. This chain's CDR3 is CASSSRQSGGNTIYF. Here the CDR3 DNA reads TGTGCCAGCAGCTCTCGACAGAGCGGGGGAAACACCATATATTTT.

This clonotype came up a few times. CDR3 bases: TGTGCCAGCTCACCTCTCGGCAGGGTTGAGGAGCAGTACTTC. It codes for CASSPLGRVEEQYF. This chain uses TRBV18 with TRBJ2-7; D may be TRBD1 (5 bases). The CDR3 runs 14 residues. The V end lost 3 bases, the J end lost 7 bases, and 16 bases lay between the germline ends. Germline lookup yields CDR1 KGHSH and CDR2 LQKENI.

Only a few counts were recorded for this clonotype. The V and J genes are TRBV5-6 and TRBJ1-3; D is unresolved. This CDR3 has 17 amino acids. Germline CDR1 and CDR2: SGHDT and YYEEEE. V gave up 0 bases and J gave up 0 bases, with 13 bases separating them. CDR3 sequence (DNA): TGTGCCAGCAGCTTGGGCCCATGGGAACTCTCTGGAAACACCATATATTTT. It is translated as CASSLGPWELSGNTIYF.

This clonotype turned up a few times. The chain uses TRBV12-3 or TRBV12-4 and TRBJ1-1; tentative D call: TRBD1 (5 bases). The CDR3 is 12 residues long. The V end lost 3 bases, the J end lost 4 bases, and 6 bases lay between the germline ends. The CDR3 is CASSFGGTEAFF. The CDR3 DNA sequence: TGTGCCAGCAGTTTTGGGGGCACTGAAGCTTTCTTT.

This clonotype turned up a few times. In DNA, the CDR3 is TGTGCCAGCACCCGGGACAGGGGGTTTCCCTACTACACCTTC. This gives the protein CASTRDRGFPYYTF. The chain uses TRBV12-3 or TRBV12-4 and TRBJ1-2, with 11 bases matching TRBD1. Trimming cost V 7 bases and J 10 bases; bases outside gene matches: 11. The CDR3 has 14 residues.

The J gene is TRBJ2-3, the V gene TRBV19; D is unresolved. V was cut by 1 base and J by 0 bases, with 5 bases left in between. This CDR3 has 14 amino acids. CDR1 and CDR2 (germline): LNHDA, SQIVND (reference sequence). The CDR3 nucleotides read TGTGCCAGTAGTATAGTGGGTAGCACAGATACGCAGTATTTT. Encoded protein: CASSIVGSTDTQYF.

V usage is TRBV5-4 and J usage is TRBJ2-5; D gene ambiguous. In germline, CDR1 is SGHNT, CDR2 YYREEE (reference sequence). Trimming cost V 7 bases and J 0 bases, with 10 bases left between them. The length of the CDR3 is 13 residues. DNA of the CDR3: TGTGCCAGCCAATTCCAGTACCAAGAGACCCAGTACTTC. Translating gives CASQFQYQETQYF.

This clonotype is categorized as medium-sized. The J gene is TRBJ2-2, the V gene TRBV27; D gene uncertain. The CDR3 is 14 residues long. Trimming removed 5 bases from V and 1 base from J, with 8 bases in between. Germline assignment: CDR1 MNHEY and CDR2 SMNVEV (reference sequence). CDR3 in amino acids: CASSEIRNTGELFF. The CDR3 nucleotides are TGTGCCAGCAGTGAAATCAGGAACACCGGGGAGCTGTTTTTT.

This clonotype was observed a few times. This chain connects TRBV13 to TRBJ1-1, with 8 bases aligning to TRBD1. The CDR3 is 15 amino acids. The germline V gene has CDR1 PRHDT and CDR2 FYEKMQ (reference sequence). With V trimmed by 5 bases and J by 8 bases, 13 bases remained unmatched. In DNA, the CDR3 is TGTGCCAGCAGCCCAGAAGGACAGGGTGAAAGGGAAGCTTTCTTT. Its protein product is CASSPEGQGEREAFF.